This TCR beta chain was recovered during a study of tumor-infiltrating lymphocytes in primary liver carcinoma. As regards this clonotype: Compared with germline, one end of the junction differs, possibly owing to a read error.

Germline values: CDR1 SGHAT, CDR2 FQNNGV. This CDR3 contains 16 residues. Unsorted bulk tissue of roughly 18-31 mg yielded co-extracted RNA and DNA. A primer in the constant region served to generate TCR beta cDNA from 500 ng of total RNA. A slightly modified ARM-PCR protocol with three nested multiplex PCR rounds produced these TCR beta libraries. PCR rounds one and two used TRBV1-TRBV30 forward primers with a C-beta reverse primer for 10 cycles each. TCRdb fed the multiplex PCR reads into MiXCR, producing one record per CDR3 protein. The sample holds tens of thousands of distinct CDR3 sequences, roughly 80% seen once.

Sequencing used liver tumor tissue from sampling region 3. As to subset: tumor region T3, left-lateral pole. The receptor's source is a man aged 35-49 years with primary liver carcinoma and hepatitis B virus infection. The rearrangement links TRBV11-2 to TRBJ1-4; D gene ambiguous. CDR3: CASSKSPEGTNEELFF. The CDR3 bases are TGTGCCAGCAGCAAGAGTCCAGAAGGAACAAATGAAGAACTGTTTTTT.